The 25 T cell receptor beta chains below were found in one sample sequenced in a study of metastatic and nonmetastatic thyroid tumors. No patient had received any treatment before thyroid surgery. From the PCR reads, TCRdb re-called clones with MiXCR. The sample lists about 18,000 clones; 34% were seen once. Sequenced: tumor tissue. Source of these receptors: a male donor with papillary thyroid cancer or a benign thyroid nodule (not recorded which). Some clones in this sample may be carry-over from other donors' samples.

The V gene is TRBV2, the J gene TRBJ1-2, with D possibly matching TRBD1 (6 bases). Germline loops: CDR1 SNHLY, CDR2 FYNNEI. V lost 8 bases, J lost 7 bases, and 17 bases lay in between. This CDR3 spans 13 amino acids. DNA for the CDR3: TGTGCCAGCGTCGTTAAGGGGGTGGGTGGCTACACCTTC. Its translation is CASVVKGVGGYTF.

This clone has more than one count but fewer than ten. The gene calls are TRBV2 and TRBJ1-6; 9 bases align to TRBD1. With V trimmed by 10 bases and J by 3 bases, 4 bases remained unmatched. In germline, CDR1 is SNHLY, CDR2 FYNNEI. This CDR3 has 14 amino acids. The CDR3 sequence: CAIDRGDYNSPLHF. The CDR3 DNA sequence: TGTGCCATCGACAGGGGGGACTATAATTCACCCCTCCACTTT.

This clone was counted many times. The rearrangement joins TRBV5-1 to TRBJ2-3; 8 nucleotides line up with TRBD2. From germline, CDR1 is SGHRS and CDR2 YFSETQ. V dropped 0 bases and J dropped 1; count of bases not matched to a gene: 10. This CDR3 has 18 amino acids. As DNA, the CDR3 is TGCGCCAGCAGCTTGGCTCCGACGGGACTAGAACGCACAGATACGCAGTATTTT. Translating it yields CASSLAPTGLERTDTQYF.

This clone was picked up a small number of times. Other DNA sequences from this sample encode an identical CDR3 as well. This chain connects TRBV6-1 to TRBJ2-7; D is possibly TRBD1 or TRBD2 (5 bases each). V gave up 9 bases and J gave up 0 bases, with 15 bases separating them. The CDR3 runs to 14 residues. The germline gives CDR1 MNHNS, CDR2 SASEGT. CDR3: CASRGDPFSYEQYF. The CDR3 DNA follows: TGTGCCAGTCGTGGGGACCCTTTCTCCTACGAGCAGTACTTC.

The genes are TRBV7-9 and TRBJ1-1, with D unresolved. V was pared by 3 bases and J by 1 base, with 9 bases between. The germline V gene encodes CDR1 SEHNR and CDR2 FQNEAQ (reference sequence). CDR3 size: 14 residues. This CDR3 is CASSLKDGNTEAFF. CDR3 DNA: TGTGCCAGCAGCTTGAAAGACGGGAACACTGAAGCTTTCTTT.

This clone was picked up many times. The gene calls are TRBV29-1 and TRBJ2-5; 9 bases are a match to TRBD2. This CDR3 has 14 amino acids. The V segment lost 4 bases and the J segment 5 bases; nucleotides outside the gene matches: 8. Germline V lookup: CDR1 SQVTM, CDR2 ANQGSEA. The CDR3 is CSVVLGAGGETQYF. The CDR3 nucleotides read TGCAGCGTTGTATTAGGGGCGGGGGGGGAGACCCAGTACTTC. The full variable domain, completed using reference TRBV29-1 and TRBJ2-5, is SAVISQKPSRDICQRGTSLTIQCQVDSQVTMMFWYRQQPGQSLTLIATANQGSEATYESGFVIDKFPISRPNLTFSTLTVSNMSPEDSSIYLCSVVLGAGGETQYFGPGTRLLVL.

This clone is labeled medium-sized. This chain connects TRBV6-5 to TRBJ2-1; TRBD1 might be the D (5 bases). Germline assignment: CDR1 MNHEY and CDR2 SVGAGI. The CDR3 totals 11 residues. Trimming removed 2 bases from V and 9 bases from J, with 5 bases in between. CDR3 in amino acids: CASSYRGEQFF. The CDR3 coding sequence is TGTGCCAGCAGTTACAGGGGTGAGCAGTTCTTC.

The chain joins TRBV11-2 to TRBJ1-5; D might be TRBD1 (6 bases). Germline CDR1 is SGHAT and CDR2 is FQNNGV. V lost 2 bases and J lost 0, with 11 bases in between. The CDR3 runs to 16 residues. The CDR3 bases are TGTGCCAGCAGCTTATCAGCCAGGGGTAGCAATCAGCCCCAGCATTTT. Its translation: CASSLSARGSNQPQHF.

The V gene is TRBV5-1, the J gene TRBJ1-1; D ambiguous. Trimming shortened V by 1 base and J by 7 bases, and 8 bases separated the two germline ends. The CDR3 contains 12 residues. The V gene's germline CDR1 is SGHRS and CDR2 YFSETQ. CDR3 sequence reads: CASSLFPGEAFF. CDR3 bases: TGCGCCAGCAGCTTGTTTCCAGGTGAAGCTTTCTTT.

The chain has TRBV5-6 and TRBJ1-2; 7 bases line up with TRBD1. The V gene end was trimmed by 4 bases and the J gene end by 5 bases; junction bases not matched to a gene: 14. CDR3 length: 16 amino acids. Germline V gene lookup returns CDR1 SGHDT and CDR2 YYEEEE. CDR3 nucleotide sequence: TGTGCCAGCAGCCTGTGGCCGTACAGGGGAGGGTATGGCTACACCTTC. Translating it yields CASSLWPYRGGYGYTF.

V is TRBV20-1 and J is TRBJ2-5; 10 bases line up with TRBD2. Per germline, CDR1 DFQATT and CDR2 SNEGSKA (reference sequence). J was trimmed by 5 bases and V by 0 bases; bases with no gene match: 12. The CDR3 sequence is 17 residues long. Here the CDR3 reads CSAREGLAVGPRETQYF. Written as DNA, the CDR3 is TGCAGTGCTAGAGAAGGACTAGCGGTAGGGCCTCGGGAGACCCAGTACTTC.

The genes are TRBV7-6 and TRBJ2-3, with unresolved D. The CDR3 covers 13 residues. Germline CDR1 SGHVS, CDR2 FNYEAQ. Trimming shortened V by 10 bases and J by 5 bases, and 16 bases separated the two germline ends. Here the CDR3 DNA reads TGTGCCAACATCCTCCACCTCGGAGATACGCAGTATTTT. Amino acid sequence: CANILHLGDTQYF.

This clone came up many times. The CDR3 coding sequence is TGTGCCAGCAGTCTTGGGGGGTTTGGTGAGCAGTTCTTC. Translation gives CASSLGGFGEQFF. The V gene is TRBV27, the J gene TRBJ2-1; D might be TRBD2 (6 bases). The germline V gene has CDR1 MNHEY and CDR2 SMNVEV (reference sequence). V lost 5 bases, J lost 9 bases, and 14 bases lay in between. The length of the CDR3 is 13 residues.

Regarding this clone: Just one base apart from a much larger clone, this may be a read error. The V call is TRBV5-6, the J call TRBJ2-1; no clear D gene. The germline CDR1 and CDR2 sequences are SGHDT and YYEEEE. The CDR3 loop spans 13 amino acids. CDR3 sequence: CSSSLGLSNEQFF. In nucleotides, the CDR3 is TGTTCCAGCAGCTTGGGGTTAAGCAATGAGCAGTTCTTC.

The CDR3 sequence: CASSGGTLNYYEQYF. The CDR3 DNA is TGTGCCAGCAGTGGAGGGACACTCAACTACTACGAGCAGTACTTC. This sequence joins TRBV6-1 and TRBJ2-7, with D possibly matching TRBD1 (6 bases). Germline CDR1 MNHNS, CDR2 SASEGT. This CDR3 contains 15 residues. V lost 4 bases and J 3 bases, leaving 16 bases between the germline ends.

This clone was seen at least ten times. The chain joins TRBV27 to TRBJ2-7, with 9 bases fitting TRBD1. Germline V CDR1 and CDR2: MNHEY, SMNVEV (reference sequence). The CDR3 contains 14 residues. V shed 5 bases, J shed 3 bases, and the junction held 5 bases outside the gene matches. DNA for the CDR3: TGTGCCAGCAGTACGGGACAGGGTTACTACGAGCAGTACTTC. It translates to CASSTGQGYYEQYF.

The rearrangement joins TRBV27 to TRBJ2-1; D unresolved. Trimming stripped 6 bases from V and 8 bases from J, with 20 bases between. Germline CDR1 MNHEY, CDR2 SMNVEV (reference sequence). The CDR3 runs 15 residues. In nucleotides, the CDR3 is TGTGCCAGCAGCATGGAAGTAAGCCCCCTCTATGAGCAGTTCTTC. This encodes CASSMEVSPLYEQFF.

This clone was detected only a few times. The CDR3 is CASSELQGTVANYGYTF. CDR3 nucleotide sequence: TGTGCCAGCAGTGAATTGCAAGGGACGGTAGCTAACTATGGCTACACCTTC. This chain links TRBV6-4 with TRBJ1-2; D may be TRBD1 (5 bases). Germline assignment: CDR1 MRHNA and CDR2 SNTAGT. The CDR3 runs 17 residues. V was shortened by 3 bases and J by 0 bases, with 17 bases between the two germline ends.

Concerning this clone: Other DNA sequences within the sample encode an identical CDR3. The V gene is TRBV7-3, the J gene TRBJ2-7; no definite D call. V was cut by 5 bases and J by 0 bases, with 17 bases left in between. The CDR3 is 16 amino acids. Per germline, CDR1 SGHTA and CDR2 FQGTGA. The CDR3 here is CASSHYGEPGSYEQYF. The CDR3 DNA reads TGTGCCAGCAGCCACTACGGTGAGCCAGGCTCCTACGAGCAGTACTTC. The full variable domain, its missing parts supplied by reference TRBV7-3 and TRBJ2-7, is GAGVSQTPSNKVTEKGKYVELRCDPISGHTALYWYRQSLGQGPEFLIYFQGTGAADDSGLPNDRFFAVRPEGSVSTLKIQRTERGDSAVYLCASSHYGEPGSYEQYFGPGTRLTVT.

Remarks on this clone: This sequence may be a read error, since a much larger clone differs from it by one base. Other DNA sequences from this sample encode an identical CDR3 as well. The chain has TRBV20-1 and TRBJ1-2; D is ambiguous. CDR1 is DFQATT, CDR2 SNEGSKA, per germline (reference sequence). This CDR3 region has 14 residues. Trimming stripped 6 bases from V and 7 bases from J, with 21 bases between. The CDR3 is CSAGRPWLEGGYTF. The CDR3 bases are TGCAGTGCCGGCCGACCGTGGCTTGAGGGTGGCTACACCTTC.

The sample holds a few counts of this clone. This chain uses TRBV19 with TRBJ2-7; D is undetermined. CDR1 LNHDA and CDR2 SQIVND come from the germline V gene (reference sequence). This CDR3 spans 12 amino acids. V was shortened by 1 base and J by 9 bases, with 10 bases between the two germline ends. In DNA, the CDR3 is TGTGCCAGTAGTATAGGAGGCCACGCGCAGTACTTC. It yields the protein CASSIGGHAQYF.

The chain joins TRBV4-1 to TRBJ1-2; D remains ambiguous. CDR1 is MGHRA, CDR2 YSYEKL, per germline. This CDR3 comprises 14 residues. V lost 7 bases and J 2 bases, leaving 14 bases between the germline ends. The CDR3 DNA reads as TGCGCCAGCACCCTCCCGGGATCCAACTATGGCTACACCTTC. It is translated as CASTLPGSNYGYTF.

This clone was counted only a few times. A much larger clone sits a single nucleotide away, making a read error possible. This chain uses TRBV27 with TRBJ2-7, with a weak D call TRBD2 (5 bases). V lost 8 bases, J lost 4 bases, and 15 bases lay in between. The CDR3 is 13 residues long. In germline, CDR1 is MNHEY, CDR2 SMNVEV (reference sequence). CDR3 nucleotide sequence: TGTGCCAGCGCGAGGGCCCAGGTTTACGAGCAGTACTTC. It is translated as CASARAQVYEQYF.

This chain joins TRBV20-1 and TRBJ1-2, with D possibly TRBD1 on 5 matching bases. Germline CDR1 DFQATT, CDR2 SNEGSKA (reference sequence). This CDR3 comprises 13 residues. V gave up 2 bases and J gave up 4 bases, with 11 bases separating them. The CDR3 DNA reads TGCAGTGCTAGAATCGACAGATCCTATGGCTACACCTTC. Residues: CSARIDRSYGYTF.

This clone was counted once. This chain joins TRBV5-1 and TRBJ1-2; possibly TRBD1 for D (6 bases). CDR1 SGHRS and CDR2 YFSETQ come from the germline V gene. The CDR3 has 13 amino acids. Trimming took off 2 bases at V and 6 bases at J, with 11 bases between the two ends. The CDR3 bases are TGCGCCAGCAGCTTACAGGGCGAAGATGGCTACACCTTC. Translating gives CASSLQGEDGYTF.